The 10 T cell receptor beta chains given below trace back to one sample, sequenced in a study of control samples from healthy donors and cancer patients. TCRdb's table, derived via immunoSEQ multiplex PCR, lists solely in-frame clones and lacks some. The repertoire shows approximately 190,000 clones; the top ten hold roughly 2.2%. Sequenced sample: blood. These TCRs come from a woman in her 30s in good health.

This rearrangement joins TRBV6-1 to TRBJ2-6, with 11 bases identical to TRBD2. After removal of 4 bases from V and 4 bases from J, the junction contained 3 bases not matched to a gene. The germline gives CDR1 MNHNS, CDR2 SASEGT. This CDR3 region has 16 residues. The CDR3 DNA sequence: TGTGCCAGCAGTGGACTAGCGGGGTTCGGGGCCAACGTCCTGACTTTC. Translation: CASSGLAGFGANVLTF.

The V call is TRBV6-2 or TRBV6-3, the J call TRBJ1-2; D call uncertain. V was trimmed by 2 bases and J by 6 bases, leaving 13 bases between them. The CDR3 runs to 14 residues. The germline gives CDR1 MNHEY, CDR2 SVGEGT. CDR3 bases: TGTGCCAGCAGTTACCCTCGACGGGGTCATGGCTACACCTTC. Its translation is CASSYPRRGHGYTF.

This chain uses TRBV19 with TRBJ2-1, with unresolved D. Trimming shortened V by 6 bases and J by 9 bases, and 9 bases separated the two germline ends. Germline CDR1 is LNHDA and CDR2 is SQIVND (reference sequence). This CDR3 comprises 11 residues. CDR3 region: CASRRASEQFF. DNA of the CDR3: TGTGCCAGTAGGCGAGCGAGTGAGCAGTTCTTC.

This chain joins TRBV28 and TRBJ1-4; D is unclear. Trimming stripped 10 bases from V and 2 bases from J, with 8 bases between. Germline assignment: CDR1 MDHEN and CDR2 SYDVKM. This CDR3 has 12 residues. The CDR3 reads CATRITNEKLFF. CDR3 nucleotides: TGTGCCACCAGAATTACTAATGAAAAACTGTTTTTT. The full variable domain, in which reference TRBV28 and TRBJ1-4 provide the parts outside the CDR3, is DVKVTQSSRYLVKRTGEKVFLECVQDMDHENMFWYRQDPGLGLRLIYFSYDVKMKEKGDIPEGYSVSREKKERFSLILESASTNQTSMYLCATRITNEKLFFGSGTQLSVL.

The rearrangement uses TRBV9 and TRBJ1-1, with 7 bases that match TRBD1. The trim removed 4 bases at V and 4 bases at J, leaving 13 bases unmatched. The CDR3 spans 16 residues. Germline V gives CDR1 SGDLS, CDR2 YYNGEE. CDR3 nucleotides: TGTGCCAGCAGCCAGAGGGACAGCATCTCCCCCACTGAAGCTTTCTTT. Translating it yields CASSQRDSISPTEAFF.

V usage is TRBV27 and J usage is TRBJ1-3, with unresolved D. Per germline, CDR1 MNHEY and CDR2 SMNVEV (reference sequence). The CDR3 extends over 13 amino acids. V shed 6 bases and J shed 0 bases, with 6 bases lying between them. The CDR3 reads CASRRSSGNTIYF. For the CDR3, the DNA is TGTGCCAGCAGAAGAAGCTCTGGAAACACCATATATTTT.

The gene calls are TRBV24-1 and TRBJ1-5; 7 bases align to TRBD1. J was trimmed by 3 bases and V by 5 bases; bases with no gene match: 6. The CDR3 spans 15 residues. CDR1 and CDR2 from the germline V gene are KGHDR and SFDVKD. CDR3 residues: CATSGPGQPNQPQHF. DNA for the CDR3: TGTGCCACCAGTGGCCCGGGACAGCCCAATCAGCCCCAGCATTTT.

The rearrangement joins TRBV15 to TRBJ1-2, with D tentatively TRBD1 (6 bases). CDR1 and CDR2 from the germline V gene are LNHNV and YYDKDF (reference sequence). Trimming took off 1 base at V and 4 bases at J, with 13 bases between the two ends. This CDR3 contains 15 residues. The CDR3 spells CATSRARRGPYGYTF. CDR3 DNA: TGTGCCACCAGCAGAGCCCGCAGGGGTCCCTATGGCTACACCTTC.

CDR3 in DNA: TGTGCCAGCAGCCCAGGACTAGCAGGCGAGCAGTACTTC. Protein product: CASSPGLAGEQYF. The genes are TRBV6-5 and TRBJ2-7; 8 bases are shared with TRBD2. The CDR3 totals 13 residues. Losses at the gene ends were 6 bases for V and 6 bases for J; bases not matched to a gene: 7. Germline V lookup: CDR1 MNHEY, CDR2 SVGAGI.

Regarding this clone: Other DNA sequences in this sample translate to the same CDR3. V gene TRBV11-2 combines with J gene TRBJ2-2, with unresolved D. CDR1 is SGHAT, CDR2 FQNNGV, per germline. With 3 bases removed from V and 1 base from J, the gap between germline ends came to 9 bases. The CDR3 is 15 residues long. As DNA, the CDR3 is TGTGCCAGCAGCTTGCTCCCGGGGAACACCGGGGAGCTGTTTTTT. Amino acids: CASSLLPGNTGELFF.